The sequence of this T cell receptor (beta chain) was determined in a study of cytomegalovirus exposure and HLA in healthy donors. The study's findings and limits: The authors enumerated some 160 TCR beta chains as linked to cytomegalovirus.

Comments on this clone: The antigen is unknown.

Nominal health characterized the donors when sampled, though unrecorded immune exposures were likely. It was with 60 Vbeta and 13 Jbeta primers that the PCR ran. The table came from immunoSEQ multiplex PCR; TCRdb's copy has only in-frame clones and leaves some out. The sample carries approximately 150,000 clones, around 68% recorded once. The V end was cut by 7 bases, the J end by 2 bases, with 9 bases between. CDR3 length equals 13 residues. Germline values: CDR1 SGHTA, CDR2 FQGNSA. The source material was PBMCs. The TCR sequence derives from a man aged 45-65 years in good health and CMV-seronegative. The chain couples TRBV7-2 to TRBJ2-1; D uncertain. CDR3 DNA: TGTGCCAGCATCACTTACCCCTACAATGAGCAGTTCTTC. This gives the protein CASITYPYNEQFF. Based on the CDR3 plus reference TRBV7-2 and TRBJ2-1, the full variable domain is GAGVSQSPSNKVTEKGKDVELRCDPISGHTALYWYRQSLGQGLEFLIYFQGNSAPDKSGLPSDRFSAERTGGSVSTLTIQRTQQEDSAVYLCASITYPYNEQFFGPGTRLTVL.